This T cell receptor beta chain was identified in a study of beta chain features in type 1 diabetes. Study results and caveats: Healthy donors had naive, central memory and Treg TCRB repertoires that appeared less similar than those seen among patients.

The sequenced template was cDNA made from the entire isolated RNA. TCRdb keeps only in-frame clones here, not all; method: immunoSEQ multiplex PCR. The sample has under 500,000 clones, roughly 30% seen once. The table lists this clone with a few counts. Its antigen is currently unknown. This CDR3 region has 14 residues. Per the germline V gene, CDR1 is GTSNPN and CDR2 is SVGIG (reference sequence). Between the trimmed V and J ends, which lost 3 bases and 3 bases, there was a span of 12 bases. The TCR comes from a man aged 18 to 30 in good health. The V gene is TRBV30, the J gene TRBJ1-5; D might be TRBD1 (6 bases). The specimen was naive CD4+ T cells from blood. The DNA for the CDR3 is TGTGCCTGGAGCGGGACAAGGGTCAATCAGCCCCAGCATTTT. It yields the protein CAWSGTRVNQPQHF.